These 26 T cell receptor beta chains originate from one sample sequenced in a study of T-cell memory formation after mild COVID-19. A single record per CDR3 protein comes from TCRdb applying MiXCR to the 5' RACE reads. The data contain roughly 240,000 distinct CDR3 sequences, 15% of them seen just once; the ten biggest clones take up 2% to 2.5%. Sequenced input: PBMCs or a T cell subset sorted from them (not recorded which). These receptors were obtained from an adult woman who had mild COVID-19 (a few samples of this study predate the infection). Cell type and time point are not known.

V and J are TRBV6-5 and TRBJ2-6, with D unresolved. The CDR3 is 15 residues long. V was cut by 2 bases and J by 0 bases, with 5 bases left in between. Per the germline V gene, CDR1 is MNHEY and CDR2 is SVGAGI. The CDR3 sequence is CASSYDSSGANVLTF. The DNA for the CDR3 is TGTGCCAGCAGTTACGATAGCTCTGGGGCCAACGTCCTGACTTTC.

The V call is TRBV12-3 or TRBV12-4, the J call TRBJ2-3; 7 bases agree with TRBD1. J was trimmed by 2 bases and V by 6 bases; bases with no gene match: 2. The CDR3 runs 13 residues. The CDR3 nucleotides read TGTGCCAGCAGGGGACAGAACACAGATACGCAGTATTTT. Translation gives CASRGQNTDTQYF.

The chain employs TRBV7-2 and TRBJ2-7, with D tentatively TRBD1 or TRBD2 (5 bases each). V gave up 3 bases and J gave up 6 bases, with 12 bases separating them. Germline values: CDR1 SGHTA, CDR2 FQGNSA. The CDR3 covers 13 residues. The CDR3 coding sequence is TGTGCCAGCAGCTTGGGGGTGGTAGGCGAGCAGTACTTC. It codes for CASSLGVVGEQYF.

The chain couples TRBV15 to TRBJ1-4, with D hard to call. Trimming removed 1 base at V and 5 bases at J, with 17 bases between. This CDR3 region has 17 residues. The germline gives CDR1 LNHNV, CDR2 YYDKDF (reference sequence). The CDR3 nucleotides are TGTGCCACCAGCAGAGTCCCTTTCTCCCTCTCCAATGAAAAACTGTTTTTT. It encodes CATSRVPFSLSNEKLFF. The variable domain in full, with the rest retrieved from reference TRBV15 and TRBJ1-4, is DAMVIQNPRYQVTQFGKPVTLSCSQTLNHNVMYWYQQKSSQAPKLLFHYYDKDFNNEADTPDNFQSRRPNTSFCFLDIRSPGLGDTAMYLCATSRVPFSLSNEKLFFGSGTQLSVL.

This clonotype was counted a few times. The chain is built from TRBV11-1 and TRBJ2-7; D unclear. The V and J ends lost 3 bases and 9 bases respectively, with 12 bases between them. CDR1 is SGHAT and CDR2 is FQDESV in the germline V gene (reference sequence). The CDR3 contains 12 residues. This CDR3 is CASSFSEGRQYF. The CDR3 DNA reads TGTGCCAGCAGCTTTTCCGAAGGACGGCAGTACTTC.

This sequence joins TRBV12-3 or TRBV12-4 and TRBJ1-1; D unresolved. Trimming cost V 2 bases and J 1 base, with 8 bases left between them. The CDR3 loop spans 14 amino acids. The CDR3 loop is CASSLLTGNTEAFF. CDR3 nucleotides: TGTGCCAGCAGTTTATTGACGGGGAACACTGAAGCTTTCTTT.

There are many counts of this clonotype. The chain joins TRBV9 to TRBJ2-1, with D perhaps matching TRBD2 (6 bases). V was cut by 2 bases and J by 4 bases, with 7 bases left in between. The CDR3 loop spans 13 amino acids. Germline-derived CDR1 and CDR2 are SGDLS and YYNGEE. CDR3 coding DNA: TGTGCCAGCAGCGTGGCGGGGTACAATGAGCAGTTCTTC. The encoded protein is CASSVAGYNEQFF.

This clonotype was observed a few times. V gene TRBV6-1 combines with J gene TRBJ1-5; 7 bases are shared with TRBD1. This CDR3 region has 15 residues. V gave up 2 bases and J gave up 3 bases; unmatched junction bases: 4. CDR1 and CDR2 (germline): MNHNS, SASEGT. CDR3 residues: CASSESGQLNQPQHF. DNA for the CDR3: TGTGCCAGCAGTGAATCGGGACAGCTCAATCAGCCCCAGCATTTT.

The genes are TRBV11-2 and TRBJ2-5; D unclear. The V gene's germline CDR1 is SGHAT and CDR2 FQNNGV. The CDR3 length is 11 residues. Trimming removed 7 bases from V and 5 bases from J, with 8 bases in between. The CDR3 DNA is TGTGCCAGCAACCAATGGGAGACCCAGTACTTC. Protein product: CASNQWETQYF.

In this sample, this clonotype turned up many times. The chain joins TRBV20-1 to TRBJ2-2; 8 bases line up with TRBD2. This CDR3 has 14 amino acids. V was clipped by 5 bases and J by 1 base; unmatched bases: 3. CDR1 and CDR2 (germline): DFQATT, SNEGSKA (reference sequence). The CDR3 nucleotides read TGCAGTGCTCTTCTAGCGGGGAACACCGGGGAGCTGTTTTTT. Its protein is CSALLAGNTGELFF.

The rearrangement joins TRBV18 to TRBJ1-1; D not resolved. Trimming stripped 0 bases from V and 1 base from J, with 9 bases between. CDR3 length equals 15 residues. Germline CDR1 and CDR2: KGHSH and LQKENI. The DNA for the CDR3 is TGTGCCAGCTCACCACCCTACCGGGCGAACACTGAAGCTTTCTTT. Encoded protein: CASSPPYRANTEAFF.

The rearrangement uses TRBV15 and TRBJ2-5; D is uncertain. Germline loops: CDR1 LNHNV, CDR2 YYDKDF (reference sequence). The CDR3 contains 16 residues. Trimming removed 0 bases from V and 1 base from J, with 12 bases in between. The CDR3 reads CATSRDGQRIQETQYF. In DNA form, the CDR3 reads TGTGCCACCAGCAGAGATGGGCAGAGGATCCAAGAGACCCAGTACTTC. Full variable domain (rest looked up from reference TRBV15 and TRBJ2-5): DAMVIQNPRYQVTQFGKPVTLSCSQTLNHNVMYWYQQKSSQAPKLLFHYYDKDFNNEADTPDNFQSRRPNTSFCFLDIRSPGLGDTAMYLCATSRDGQRIQETQYFGPGTRLLVL.

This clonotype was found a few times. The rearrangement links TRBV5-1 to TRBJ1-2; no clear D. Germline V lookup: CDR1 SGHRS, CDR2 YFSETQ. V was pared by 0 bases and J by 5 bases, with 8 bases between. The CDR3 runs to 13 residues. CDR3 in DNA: TGCGCCAGCAGCTTGGGTCCCGTTTATGGCTACACCTTC. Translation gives CASSLGPVYGYTF.

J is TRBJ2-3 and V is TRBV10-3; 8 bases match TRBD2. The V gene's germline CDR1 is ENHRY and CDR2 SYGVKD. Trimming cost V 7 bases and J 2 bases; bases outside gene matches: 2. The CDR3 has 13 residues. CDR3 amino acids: CAIKGLATDTQYF. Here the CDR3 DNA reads TGTGCCATCAAAGGACTAGCCACAGATACGCAGTATTTT.

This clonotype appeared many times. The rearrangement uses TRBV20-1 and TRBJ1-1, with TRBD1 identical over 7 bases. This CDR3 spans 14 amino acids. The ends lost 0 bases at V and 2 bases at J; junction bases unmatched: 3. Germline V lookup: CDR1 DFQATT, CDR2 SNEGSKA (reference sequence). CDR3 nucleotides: TGCAGTGCTAGAGAGACAGGGCCTAACACTGAAGCTTTCTTT. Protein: CSARETGPNTEAFF.

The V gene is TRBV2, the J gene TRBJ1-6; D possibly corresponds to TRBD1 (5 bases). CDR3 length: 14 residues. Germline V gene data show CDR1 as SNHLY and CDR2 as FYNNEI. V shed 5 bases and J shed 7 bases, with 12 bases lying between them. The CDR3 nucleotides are TGTGCCAGCAGTACCGGGACGACAAATTCACCCCTCCACTTT. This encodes CASSTGTTNSPLHF.

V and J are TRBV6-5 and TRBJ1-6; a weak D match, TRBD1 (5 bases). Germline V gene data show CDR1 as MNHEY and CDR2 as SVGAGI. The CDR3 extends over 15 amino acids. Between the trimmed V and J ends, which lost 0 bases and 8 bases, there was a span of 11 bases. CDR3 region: CASSYSAGPDSPLHF. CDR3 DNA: TGTGCCAGCAGTTACTCGGCAGGGCCGGATTCACCCCTCCACTTT.

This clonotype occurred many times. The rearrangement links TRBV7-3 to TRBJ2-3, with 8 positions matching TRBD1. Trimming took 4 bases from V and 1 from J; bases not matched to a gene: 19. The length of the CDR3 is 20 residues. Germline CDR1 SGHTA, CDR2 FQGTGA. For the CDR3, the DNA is TGTGCCAGCAGCTCCGGACAGGGTCGAGCAAGAAATCATGGCACAGATACGCAGTATTTT. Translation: CASSSGQGRARNHGTDTQYF. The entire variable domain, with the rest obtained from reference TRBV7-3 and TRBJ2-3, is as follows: GAGVSQTPSNKVTEKGKYVELRCDPISGHTALYWYRQSLGQGPEFLIYFQGTGAADDSGLPNDRFFAVRPEGSVSTLKIQRTERGDSAVYLCASSSGQGRARNHGTDTQYFGPGTRLTVL.

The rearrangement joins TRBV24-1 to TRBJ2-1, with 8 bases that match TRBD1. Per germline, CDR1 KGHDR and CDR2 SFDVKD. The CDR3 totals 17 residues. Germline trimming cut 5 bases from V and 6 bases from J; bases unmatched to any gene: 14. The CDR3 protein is CATSADDGTGRPNEQFF. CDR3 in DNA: TGTGCCACCAGTGCGGATGACGGGACAGGACGACCCAATGAGCAGTTCTTC.

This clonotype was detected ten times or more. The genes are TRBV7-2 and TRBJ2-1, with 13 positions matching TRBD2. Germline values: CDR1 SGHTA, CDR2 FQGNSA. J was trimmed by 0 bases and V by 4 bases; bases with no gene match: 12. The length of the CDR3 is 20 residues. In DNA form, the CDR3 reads TGTGCCAGCAGCTCCCCATGGGGGACTAGCGGGGATAGCTCCTACAATGAGCAGTTCTTC. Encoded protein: CASSSPWGTSGDSSYNEQFF.

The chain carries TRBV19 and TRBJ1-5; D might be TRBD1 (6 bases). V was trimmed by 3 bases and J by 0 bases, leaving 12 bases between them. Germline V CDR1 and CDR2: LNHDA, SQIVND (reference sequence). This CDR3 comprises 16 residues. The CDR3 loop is CASSIRGAYSNQPQHF. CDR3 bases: TGTGCCAGTAGTATTCGGGGGGCTTATAGCAATCAGCCCCAGCATTTT.

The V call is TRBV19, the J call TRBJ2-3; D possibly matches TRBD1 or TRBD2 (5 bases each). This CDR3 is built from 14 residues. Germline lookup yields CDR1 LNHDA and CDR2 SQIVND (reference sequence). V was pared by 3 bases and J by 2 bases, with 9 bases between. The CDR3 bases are TGTGCCAGTAGTATTGGAGGACACACAGATACGCAGTATTTT. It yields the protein CASSIGGHTDTQYF.

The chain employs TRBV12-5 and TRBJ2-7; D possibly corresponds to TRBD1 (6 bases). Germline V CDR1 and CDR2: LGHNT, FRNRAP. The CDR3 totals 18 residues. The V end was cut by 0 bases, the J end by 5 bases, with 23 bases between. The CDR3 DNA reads TGTGCTAGTGGTTTGGTACTGGGACAAGGGCAGGGGTCCCACGAGCAGTACTTC. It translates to CASGLVLGQGQGSHEQYF.

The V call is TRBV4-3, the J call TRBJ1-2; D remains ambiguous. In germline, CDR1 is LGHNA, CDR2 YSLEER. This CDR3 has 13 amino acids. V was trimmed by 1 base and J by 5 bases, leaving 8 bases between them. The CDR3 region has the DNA TGCGCCAGCAGCCAAGTGTTCGGGTATGGCTACACCTTC. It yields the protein CASSQVFGYGYTF.

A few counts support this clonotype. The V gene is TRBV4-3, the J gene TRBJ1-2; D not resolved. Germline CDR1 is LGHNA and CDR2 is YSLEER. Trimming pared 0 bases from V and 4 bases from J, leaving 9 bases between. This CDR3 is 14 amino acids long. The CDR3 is CASSQELQPYGYTF. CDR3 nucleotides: TGCGCCAGCAGCCAAGAATTGCAGCCCTATGGCTACACCTTC.

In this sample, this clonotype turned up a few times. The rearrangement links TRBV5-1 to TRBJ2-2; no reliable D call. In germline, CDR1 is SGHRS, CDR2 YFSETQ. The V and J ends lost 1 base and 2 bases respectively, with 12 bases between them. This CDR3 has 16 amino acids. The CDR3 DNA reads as TGCGCCAGCAGCTTGCAGAGCGATTTAAACACCGGGGAGCTGTTTTTT. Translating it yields CASSLQSDLNTGELFF.